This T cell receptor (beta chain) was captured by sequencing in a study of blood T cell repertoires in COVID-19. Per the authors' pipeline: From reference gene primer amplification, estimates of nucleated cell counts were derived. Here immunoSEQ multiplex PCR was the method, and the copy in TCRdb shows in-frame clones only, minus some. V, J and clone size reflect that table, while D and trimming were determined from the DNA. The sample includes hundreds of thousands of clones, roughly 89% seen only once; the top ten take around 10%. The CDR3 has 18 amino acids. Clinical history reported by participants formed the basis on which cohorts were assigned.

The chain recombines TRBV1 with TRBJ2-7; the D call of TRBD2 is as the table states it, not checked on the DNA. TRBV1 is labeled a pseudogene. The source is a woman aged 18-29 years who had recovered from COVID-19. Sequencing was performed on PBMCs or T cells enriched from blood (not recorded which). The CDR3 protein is CTSSQLSGRAPPRDEQYF. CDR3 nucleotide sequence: TGCACCAGCAGCCAACTTAGCGGGAGGGCCCCACCTAGGGACGAGCAGTACTTC.